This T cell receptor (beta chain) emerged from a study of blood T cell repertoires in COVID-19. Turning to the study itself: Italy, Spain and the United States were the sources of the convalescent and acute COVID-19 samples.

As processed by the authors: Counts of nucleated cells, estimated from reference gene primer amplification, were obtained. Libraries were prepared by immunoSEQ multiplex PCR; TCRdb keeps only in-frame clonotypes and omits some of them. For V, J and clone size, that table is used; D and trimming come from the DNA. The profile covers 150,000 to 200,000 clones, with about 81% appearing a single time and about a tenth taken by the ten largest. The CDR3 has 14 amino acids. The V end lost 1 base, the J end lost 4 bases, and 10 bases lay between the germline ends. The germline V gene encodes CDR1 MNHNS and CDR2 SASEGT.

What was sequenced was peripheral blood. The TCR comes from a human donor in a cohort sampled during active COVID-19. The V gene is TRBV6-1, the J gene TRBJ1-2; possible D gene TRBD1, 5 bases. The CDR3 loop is CASSEGQQPYGYTF. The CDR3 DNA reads TGTGCCAGCAGTGAAGGACAGCAACCCTATGGCTACACCTTC.